Listed below are T cell receptor beta chains from one sample, sequenced in a study of Ad26.COV2.S vaccination and SARS-CoV-2 variants. This table comes from immunoSEQ multiplex PCR, and its TCRdb copy is limited to in-frame clones, with some not included. The sample yields some 250,000 clones, 70% to 90% seen once. Sequencing used peripheral blood, obtained in a trial of Ad26.COV2.S vaccine versus placebo. These TCRs come from a person aged 18 to 65 who received the Ad26.COV2.S COVID-19 vaccine or a placebo. CDR3s include the opening cysteine and the closing phenylalanine or tryptophan. A D gene is named only where the DNA matches it firmly. The size entry is marked missing in some rows and otherwise reads once, few, many or a size class.

>TRBV6-5|NA|NA|TRBJ1-5
TGTGCCAGCACCCAACTAGGATTAGGTCAGCCCCAGCATTTT
CASTQLGLGQPQHF
>TRBV7-2|TRBD2|NA|TRBJ2-3
TGTGCCAGCAGCCCCGGGACTACCTACACAGATACGCAGTATTTT
CASSPGTTYTDTQYF
>TRBV29-1|NA|NA|TRBJ1-1
TGCAGCGTTGTGGGGGATTGGTACACTGAAGCTTTCTTT
CSVVGDWYTEAFF
>TRBV28|NA|once|TRBJ1-2
TGTGCCAGCAGTTTAGGAGGGCTGCAGGACTATGGCTACACCTTC
CASSLGGLQDYGYTF
>TRBV29-1|TRBD1|NA|TRBJ1-1
TGCAGCGTCTCCGGGACAGGGAATCGGGCTTTCTTT
CSVSGTGNRAFF
>TRBV11-2|TRBD1|NA|TRBJ1-4
TGTGCCAGCCGTAGGGTCGGCGGGGACAGGGAAGGGGAAAAACTGTTTTTT
CASRRVGGDREGEKLFF
>TRBV15|NA|few|TRBJ1-5
TGTGCCACCAGCAATGGCCCTTTAGACGGCAATCAGCCCCAGCATTTT
CATSNGPLDGNQPQHF
>TRBV7-2|NA|few|TRBJ2-2
TGTGCCAGCAGCTTAAAACAGGCCACCGGGGAGCTGTTTTTT
CASSLKQATGELFF
>TRBV7-9|TRBD1|NA|TRBJ1-5
TGTGCCAGCAGCCCCGGAGGGGGACAGGTTAGCAATCAGCCCCAGCATTTT
CASSPGGGQVSNQPQHF
>TRBV19|TRBD2|NA|TRBJ2-5
TGTGCCAGTAGTATCCCCACAGCGGGAGGGCAAGAGACCCAGTACTTC
CASSIPTAGGQETQYF
>TRBV7-8|NA|NA|TRBJ2-3
TGTGCCAGCACTCCCACAGATACGCAGTATTTT
CASTPTDTQYF
>TRBV18|NA|NA|TRBJ2-5
TGTGCCAGCTCGCAGCTCCAAGAGACCCAGTACTTC
CASSQLQETQYF
>TRBV7-3|TRBD1|once|TRBJ2-1
TGTGCCAGCGGCCGGCCGGGACAGGGGGCCGATGAGCAGTTCTTC
CASGRPGQGADEQFF
>TRBV18|NA|NA|TRBJ2-2
TGTGCCAGCTCCCCGATGATCGCGAACACCGGGGAGCTGTTTTTT
CASSPMIANTGELFF
>TRBV11-2|NA|NA|TRBJ1-1
TGTGCCAGCAGCCGTGGGAACACTGAAGCTTTCTTT
CASSRGNTEAFF
>TRBV23-1|NA|NA|TRBJ1-5
TGCGCCAGCAGTCAAGTTAGGAGGGTTTATAGCAATCAGCCCCAGCATTTT
CASSQVRRVYSNQPQHF
>TRBV7-2|NA|NA|TRBJ2-5
TGTGCCAGCAGCTCCGGACCGGGCGTAGAGACCCAGTACTTC
CASSSGPGVETQYF
>TRBV10-3|TRBD1|NA|TRBJ1-1
TGTGCCATCAGTGGACAGGGAGGTCCCATGAACACTGAAGCTTTCTTT
CAISGQGGPMNTEAFF
>TRBV3-1/TRBV3-2|NA|NA|TRBJ2-7
TGTGCCAGCACCGGGCACTACGAGCAGTACTTC
CASTGHYEQYF
>TRBV25-1|NA|NA|TRBJ1-2
TGTGCCAGCAGTGCCCTCTATGGCTACACCTTC
CASSALYGYTF
>TRBV5-6|TRBD1|once|TRBJ2-7
TGTGCCAGCAGCTGGGGGGGACAGGGGCCCTACGAGCAGTACTTC
CASSWGGQGPYEQYF
>TRBV6-5|NA|NA|TRBJ2-1
TGTGCCAGCAGTTACTCTGTGGCCTCCTACTACAATGAGCAGTTCTTC
CASSYSVASYYNEQFF
>TRBV6-2/TRBV6-3|TRBD2|NA|TRBJ2-7
TGTGCCAGCAGTTCCAGAGCGGGAGATGGGTACGAGCAGTACTTC
CASSSRAGDGYEQYF
>TRBV15|NA|NA|TRBJ1-4
TGTGCCACCAGCACCGGACGGCAGCTTAATGAAAAACTGTTTTTT
CATSTGRQLNEKLFF
>TRBV27|TRBD1|NA|TRBJ1-2
TGTGCCAGCAAACCGGGACAGGGTGACTATGGCTACACCTTC
CASKPGQGDYGYTF
>TRBV7-9|NA|NA|TRBJ2-7
TGTGCCAGCAGCGCCGCCCCCCAGCGGACCTCCTACGAGCAGTACTTC
CASSAAPQRTSYEQYF
>TRBV12-3/TRBV12-4|NA|NA|TRBJ2-1
TGTGCCAGCAGCCCCGTGCTCAATGAGCAGTTCTTC
CASSPVLNEQFF
>TRBV6-5|TRBD1|NA|TRBJ1-5
TGTGCCAGCAATTACGCATCAGGGGGAGGCAATCAGCCCCAGCATTTT
CASNYASGGGNQPQHF
>TRBV5-1|TRBD1|few|TRBJ1-1
TGCGCCAGCAGACAAACCGGGACAGGGAGGCCGAACACTGAAGCTTTCTTT
CASRQTGTGRPNTEAFF